These T cell receptor beta chains were read from a single sample in a study of blood T cell repertoires in COVID-19. Profiling relied on immunoSEQ multiplex PCR, and the TCRdb table lists in-frame clones only, not all of them. The sample yields 250,000 to 300,000 clones, about 87% seen once. Sequenced: peripheral blood. These receptors were collected from a woman aged 70-85 years with COVID-19, enrolled during active disease. CDR3s include the opening cysteine and the closing phenylalanine or tryptophan. D genes are given only for firm matches. Not all rows give a size; the values are once, few, many and, for expanded clones, a class.

v_gene	len	j_gene	abundance	d_gene	CDR3nt	CDR3aa
TRBV19	14	TRBJ2-1	.	.	TGTGCCAGTAGTATAGGGAGCACCTACAATGAGCAGTTCTTC	CASSIGSTYNEQFF
TRBV7-9	17	TRBJ1-2	.	TRBD1	TGTGCCAGCAGCTTAGCGGCAACAGGGGGGTACGGCTATGGCTACACCTTC	CASSLAATGGYGYGYTF
TRBV28	14	TRBJ1-1	.	.	TGTGCCAGCAGCCCCGATAGGGGCTGGACTGAAGCTTTCTTT	CASSPDRGWTEAFF
TRBV29-1	11	TRBJ2-7	few	.	TGCAGCGTGGGTACAGCCTACGAGCAGTACTTC	CSVGTAYEQYF
TRBV11-2	16	TRBJ1-2	.	TRBD1	TGTGCCAGCAGCTTAGGTCGGACAGGGGATAACTATGGCTACACCTTC	CASSLGRTGDNYGYTF
TRBV6-5	14	TRBJ1-1	.	.	TGTGCCAGCATGGAGGGAGCGGGTAACACTGAAGCTTTCTTT	CASMEGAGNTEAFF
TRBV28	16	TRBJ1-2	once	TRBD1	TGTGCCAGCAGTTCTGTTGCCGGGACAGGGGCGGGTGGCTACACCTTC	CASSSVAGTGAGGYTF
TRBV4-2	14	TRBJ2-5	once	.	TGTGCCAGCAGCCAAGCGGCGGGTCAAGAGACCCAGTACTTC	CASSQAAGQETQYF
TRBV6-5	12	TRBJ1-1	.	.	TGTGCCAGCAGGGCCCAGAACACTGAAGCTTTCTTT	CASRAQNTEAFF
TRBV18	17	TRBJ1-4	.	TRBD1	TGTGCCAGCTCACCACAGGGGACAGGGGGCCAAGTGGAAAAACTGTTTTTT	CASSPQGTGGQVEKLFF
TRBV7-9	15	TRBJ2-2	.	TRBD2	TGTGCCAGCAGGCAACTAGCGGGAAACACCGGGGAGCTGTTTTTT	CASRQLAGNTGELFF
TRBV11-3	18	TRBJ2-4	.	TRBD2	TGTGCCAGCAGCTTAGAACTAGCGGGAGGGCTAGCCAAAAACATTCAGTACTTC	CASSLELAGGLAKNIQYF
TRBV4-1	15	TRBJ1-4	.	.	TGCGCCAGCAGCCCGATCCCCGGAGGAAATGAAAAACTGTTTTTT	CASSPIPGGNEKLFF
TRBV10-3	15	TRBJ1-1	few	.	TGTGCCATCAGTGAGTTGGAGAGTGGGAACACTGAAGCTTTCTTT	CAISELESGNTEAFF
TRBV28	16	TRBJ2-7	.	.	TGTGCCAGCAGTTTTTCAAACGGCCACAGCAAGGAAGTGCAGTACTTC	CASSFSNGHSKEVQYF
TRBV3-1/TRBV3-2	16	TRBJ1-2	.	TRBD1	TGTGCCAGCAGCCAATTATCCGGGACAGGGGACTATGGCTACACCTTC	CASSQLSGTGDYGYTF
TRBV28	12	TRBJ1-1	.	.	TGTGCCAGCAGGGTAGCGGGCACTGAAGCTTTCTTT	CASRVAGTEAFF
TRBV10-3	13	TRBJ1-4	few	.	TGTGCCATCAGTGAGGGGGCGCGCGAAAAACTGTTTTTT	CAISEGAREKLFF
TRBV6-4	13	TRBJ2-1	.	.	TGTGCCAGCAGTGACTACGGGGGTGGTGAGCAGTTCTTC	CASSDYGGGEQFF
TRBV19	15	TRBJ1-6	.	.	TGTGCCAGTAGCAGACGGGGGGATTTAGGTTCACCCCTCCACTTT	CASSRRGDLGSPLHF
TRBV18	18	TRBJ1-4	.	.	TGTGCCAGCTCACCAGAGGGCACACCCAGTGCAACTAATGAAAAACTGTTTTTT	CASSPEGTPSATNEKLFF
TRBV24-1	13	TRBJ2-1	.	.	TGTGCCACCAGCCACTCGTACCACAATGAGCAGTTCTTC	CATSHSYHNEQFF
TRBV5-1	15	TRBJ1-1	.	TRBD1	TGCGCCAGCAGCTTGGGGACAGGGGGCAACACTGAAGCTTTCTTT	CASSLGTGGNTEAFF
TRBV7-9	16	TRBJ2-1	.	TRBD2	TGTGCCAGCAGCTTAGGAAGCGGGAGCCCTAACAATGAGCAGTTCTTC	CASSLGSGSPNNEQFF
TRBV28	16	TRBJ1-6	.	.	TGTGCCAGCAGTTTACCCAGGGGCAGGAGAAATTCACCCCTCCACTTT	CASSLPRGRRNSPLHF
TRBV19	15	TRBJ1-5	.	.	TGTGCCAGTGGGTACCAGGAGGAGGGTAATCAGCCCCAGCATTTT	CASGYQEEGNQPQHF
TRBV7-9	14	TRBJ1-1	.	.	TGTGCCAGCAGCTTAAATGAACAGAACACTGAAGCTTTCTTT	CASSLNEQNTEAFF
TRBV3-1/TRBV3-2	14	TRBJ2-7	.	TRBD2	TGTGCCAGCAGCCGGACTAGCGGGGCCTACGAGCAGTACTTC	CASSRTSGAYEQYF
TRBV5-4	13	TRBJ2-7	.	.	TGTGCCAGCAGCTTGCAGGAGGGACGGGAGCAGTACTTC	CASSLQEGREQYF
TRBV6-5	15	TRBJ2-5	.	TRBD1	TGTGCCAGCAGTTACGGGCAGGGGGTGAGAGAGACCCAGTACTTC	CASSYGQGVRETQYF
TRBV6-5	15	TRBJ2-7	.	.	TGTGCCAGCAGGCTGGCCAGGGGACAATCCTACGAGCAGTACTTC	CASRLARGQSYEQYF
TRBV5-4	16	TRBJ1-4	.	.	TGTGCCAGCAGCTTGATAGGGACTAGCGGGAGGGGACAACTGTTTTTT	CASSLIGTSGRGQLFF
TRBV4-1	16	TRBJ2-6	.	.	TGCGCCAGCAGCCAAGATCGGGTCTCTGGGGCCAACGTCCTGACTTTC	CASSQDRVSGANVLTF
TRBV19	14	TRBJ2-5	.	TRBD1	TGTGCCAGTAGTCCGACAGGGGAGGCAGAGACCCAGTACTTC	CASSPTGEAETQYF
TRBV28	12	TRBJ1-2	.	.	TGTGCCAGCAGTTTCCAGGGATATGGCTACACCTTC	CASSFQGYGYTF
TRBV6-2/TRBV6-3	13	TRBJ2-7	once	TRBD2	TGTGCCAGCAGTTGGGGGGGTAACTACGAGCAGTACTTC	CASSWGGNYEQYF
TRBV12-5	15	TRBJ2-1	.	TRBD2	TGTGCTAGTGGTTTCGACGGGAGGGCCTACAATGAGCAGTTCTTC	CASGFDGRAYNEQFF
TRBV5-6	15	TRBJ1-2	.	.	TGTGCCAGCAGCCTGGGCGGGGGAGGGGACTATGGCTACACCTTC	CASSLGGGGDYGYTF
TRBV7-8	17	TRBJ2-7	.	TRBD2	TGTGCCAGCAGCGGCGGGACTAGCGGGACCGGGGCTACCGAGCAGTACTTC	CASSGGTSGTGATEQYF
TRBV15	14	TRBJ2-7	.	TRBD1	TGTGCCACCAGCAGAGCCGGGACAGACTACGAGCAGTACTTC	CATSRAGTDYEQYF
TRBV6-5	15	TRBJ2-1	.	TRBD2	TGTGCCAGCAGCCTCACTAGCGGGAGGGGGGATGAGCAGTTCTTC	CASSLTSGRGDEQFF
TRBV6-1	13	TRBJ1-2	.	.	TGTGCCAGCAGTAGAGACAGTAACTATGGCTACACCTTC	CASSRDSNYGYTF